Each of the 10 T cell receptor beta chains below was sequenced from the same sample in a study of cytomegalovirus exposure and HLA in healthy donors. This PCR relied on a set of 60 Vbeta primers and 13 Jbeta primers. The assay was immunoSEQ multiplex PCR, and TCRdb's table has in-frame clones only and misses some. The sample consists of 200,000 to 250,000 clones, about 80% of them appearing once. The sample consisted of PBMCs. Source of these receptors: a girl between 10 and 17 years old in good health and CMV-seronegative.

This chain links TRBV5-1 with TRBJ2-3; D gene unclear. CDR3 size: 19 residues. V dropped 4 bases and J dropped 0 bases, with 24 bases sitting between them. The germline gives CDR1 SGHRS, CDR2 YFSETQ. CDR3 region: CASSPGRSDPHYSTDTQYF. The CDR3 region has the DNA TGCGCCAGCAGCCCCGGTCGGTCAGATCCTCACTATAGCACAGATACGCAGTATTTT.

The rearrangement uses TRBV27 and TRBJ1-5, with TRBD1 identical over 7 bases. The CDR3 length is 15 residues. Germline V CDR1 and CDR2: MNHEY, SMNVEV (reference sequence). V gave up 2 bases and J gave up 10 bases; unmatched junction bases: 11. The CDR3 here is CASSLTRDRRQPQHF. The CDR3 DNA reads as TGTGCCAGCAGTTTAACCCGGGACAGAAGGCAACCCCAGCATTTT.

The chain carries TRBV19 and TRBJ1-5, with a tentative D call TRBD1 (6 bases). This CDR3 is built from 13 residues. V was clipped by 5 bases and J by 4 bases, with 9 bases between them. Germline lookup yields CDR1 LNHDA and CDR2 SQIVND (reference sequence). DNA of the CDR3: TGTGCCAGTAGTGGACAGCCAAATCAGCCCCAGCATTTT. Translation: CASSGQPNQPQHF.

The CDR3 is CASRTSGRGFNEQFF. The CDR3 DNA reads TGTGCCAGCAGAACTAGCGGGAGGGGTTTCAATGAGCAGTTCTTC. The chain has TRBV6-5 and TRBJ2-1; 13 nucleotides line up with TRBD2. V trimming: 6 bases; J trimming: 6 bases; junction bases outside the gene matches: 5. Germline V gene lookup returns CDR1 MNHEY and CDR2 SVGAGI. The CDR3 has 15 amino acids.

The genes are TRBV4-1 and TRBJ2-7; 8 nucleotides line up with TRBD2. The CDR3 runs 19 residues. The V segment lost 4 bases and the J segment 3 bases; nucleotides outside the gene matches: 20. The germline V gene has CDR1 MGHRA and CDR2 YSYEKL. For the CDR3, the DNA is TGCGCCAGCAGCCCCCTTGTTCGGGGGAAAAAGCGGGAGATCTACGAGCAGTACTTC. Amino acid sequence: CASSPLVRGKKREIYEQYF.

J is TRBJ1-1 and V is TRBV2; D gene uncertain. Germline-derived CDR1 and CDR2 are SNHLY and FYNNEI. The CDR3 consists of 11 residues. V shed 6 bases and J shed 9 bases, with 11 bases lying between them. CDR3 amino acids: CASRAQDKAFF. Written as DNA, the CDR3 is TGTGCCAGCAGGGCGCAGGATAAAGCTTTCTTT.

This chain joins TRBV5-1 and TRBJ2-3; 7 nucleotides match TRBD2. This CDR3 is 14 amino acids long. With 6 bases clipped from V and 0 bases from J, the junction kept 4 bases outside the gene matches. Germline V CDR1 and CDR2: SGHRS, YFSETQ. The chain's CDR3 is CASNLAESTDTQYF. The CDR3 coding sequence is TGCGCCAGCAACCTAGCGGAGAGCACAGATACGCAGTATTTT.

J is TRBJ1-6 and V is TRBV28; perhaps TRBD1 as D (5 bases). Germline CDR1 reads MDHEN; CDR2 reads SYDVKM. This CDR3 spans 14 amino acids. The V and J ends lost 1 base and 7 bases respectively, with 8 bases between them. The CDR3 protein is CASSLLQANSPLHF. CDR3 coding DNA: TGTGCCAGCAGTTTATTACAGGCCAATTCACCCCTCCACTTT.

The CDR3 region has the DNA TGTGCCAGCAGCCAAAGTAACAGGGGGACGTACCAGCCCCAGCATTTT. Amino acids: CASSQSNRGTYQPQHF. V usage is TRBV4-2 and J usage is TRBJ1-5; 8 bases align to TRBD1. V dropped 2 bases and J dropped 7; count of bases not matched to a gene: 10. This CDR3 is built from 16 residues. Germline loops: CDR1 LGHNA, CDR2 YNFKEQ.

Only a few counts were recorded for this clone. The chain couples TRBV5-6 to TRBJ1-2, with 10 nucleotides matching TRBD1. Germline CDR1 is SGHDT and CDR2 is YYEEEE. Unmatched junction bases numbered 7, after V lost 7 bases and J lost 4 bases. The CDR3 length is 14 residues. The CDR3 reads CASASGTGAYGYTF. The CDR3 nucleotides read TGTGCCAGCGCCTCCGGGACAGGGGCCTATGGCTACACCTTC.